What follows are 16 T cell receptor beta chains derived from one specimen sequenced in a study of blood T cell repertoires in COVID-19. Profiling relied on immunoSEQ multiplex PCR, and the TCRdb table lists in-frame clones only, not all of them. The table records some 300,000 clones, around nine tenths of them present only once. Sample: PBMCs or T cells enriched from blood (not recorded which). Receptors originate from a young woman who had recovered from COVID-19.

CDR3 nucleotide sequence: TGTGCCAGCAGCTTACCCGGGGTCTACGAGCAGTACTTC. This translates into CASSLPGVYEQYF. The rearrangement uses TRBV11-2 and TRBJ2-7; D possibly corresponds to TRBD2 (5 bases). Deletions cut 2 bases from V and 3 bases from J, with 8 bases between. Germline lookup yields CDR1 SGHAT and CDR2 FQNNGV. This CDR3 has 13 residues.

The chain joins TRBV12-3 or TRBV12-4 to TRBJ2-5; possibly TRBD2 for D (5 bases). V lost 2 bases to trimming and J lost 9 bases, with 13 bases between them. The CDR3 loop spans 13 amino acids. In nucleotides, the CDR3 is TGTGCCAGCAGTTTACTTTCGACTATCGCCCAGTACTTC. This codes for CASSLLSTIAQYF.

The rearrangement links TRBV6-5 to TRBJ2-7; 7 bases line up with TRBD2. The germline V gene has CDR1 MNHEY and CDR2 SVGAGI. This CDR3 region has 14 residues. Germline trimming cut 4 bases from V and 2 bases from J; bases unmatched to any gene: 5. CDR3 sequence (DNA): TGTGCCAGCAGTTGGGCTAGCGGACCCTACGAGCAGTACTTC. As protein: CASSWASGPYEQYF.

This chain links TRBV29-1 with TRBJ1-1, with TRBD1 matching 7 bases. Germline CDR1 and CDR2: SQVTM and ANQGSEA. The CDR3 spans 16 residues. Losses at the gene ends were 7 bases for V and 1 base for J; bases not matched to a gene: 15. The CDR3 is CSGRNTGTAKNTEAFF. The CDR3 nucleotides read TGCAGCGGGCGGAACACAGGGACAGCCAAGAACACTGAAGCTTTCTTT. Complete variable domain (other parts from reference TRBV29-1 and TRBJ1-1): SAVISQKPSRDICQRGTSLTIQCQVDSQVTMMFWYRQQPGQSLTLIATANQGSEATYESGFVIDKFPISRPNLTFSTLTVSNMSPEDSSIYLCSGRNTGTAKNTEAFFGQGTRLTVV.

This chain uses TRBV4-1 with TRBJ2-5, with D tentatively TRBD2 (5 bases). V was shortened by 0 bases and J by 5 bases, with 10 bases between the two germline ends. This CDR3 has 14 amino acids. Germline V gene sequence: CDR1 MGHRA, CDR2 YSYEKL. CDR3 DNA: TGCGCCAGCAGCCAAGATGCTAGCCGGGAGACCCAGTACTTC. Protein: CASSQDASRETQYF.

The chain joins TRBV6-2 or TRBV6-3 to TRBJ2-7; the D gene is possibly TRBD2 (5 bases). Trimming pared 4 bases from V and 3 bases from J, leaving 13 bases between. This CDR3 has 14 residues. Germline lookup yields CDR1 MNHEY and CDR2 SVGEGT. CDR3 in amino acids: CASSLLARDYEQYF. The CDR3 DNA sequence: TGTGCCAGCAGTTTATTGGCGAGGGACTACGAGCAGTACTTC.

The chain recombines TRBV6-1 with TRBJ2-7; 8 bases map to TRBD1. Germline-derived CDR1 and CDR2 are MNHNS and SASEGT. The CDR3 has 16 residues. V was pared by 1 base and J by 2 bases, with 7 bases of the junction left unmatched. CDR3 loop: CASSEVLGTGTYEQYF. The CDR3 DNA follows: TGTGCCAGCAGTGAAGTTTTAGGGACAGGCACCTACGAGCAGTACTTC.

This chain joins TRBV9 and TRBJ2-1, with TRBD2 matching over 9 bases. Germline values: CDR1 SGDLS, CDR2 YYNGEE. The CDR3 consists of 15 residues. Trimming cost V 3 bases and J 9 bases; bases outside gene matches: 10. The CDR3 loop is CASSAGGLASGEQFF. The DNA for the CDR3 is TGTGCCAGCAGCGCGGGGGGACTAGCTAGCGGTGAGCAGTTCTTC. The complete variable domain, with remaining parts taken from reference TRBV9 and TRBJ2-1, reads DSGVTQTPKHLITATGQRVTLRCSPRSGDLSVYWYQQSLDQGLQFLIQYYNGEERAKGNILERFSAQQFPDLHSELNLSSLELGDSALYFCASSAGGLASGEQFFGPGTRLTVL.

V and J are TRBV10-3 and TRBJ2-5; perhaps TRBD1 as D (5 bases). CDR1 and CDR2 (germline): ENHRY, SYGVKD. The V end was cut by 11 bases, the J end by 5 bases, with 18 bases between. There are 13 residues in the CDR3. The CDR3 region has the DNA TGTGCCGCCCGACAGCCGGTCCAGGAGACCCAGTACTTC. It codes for CAARQPVQETQYF.

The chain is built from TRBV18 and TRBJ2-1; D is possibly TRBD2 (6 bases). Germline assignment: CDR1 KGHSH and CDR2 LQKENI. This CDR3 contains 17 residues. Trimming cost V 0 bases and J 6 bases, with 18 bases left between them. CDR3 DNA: TGTGCCAGCTCACCACCCGCCAGTTCGGGAGAGCGCAATGAGCAGTTCTTC. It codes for CASSPPASSGERNEQFF.

The CDR3 loop is CASSSGQGDTEAFF. The CDR3 DNA reads as TGCGCCAGCAGCTCGGGACAGGGAGACACTGAAGCTTTCTTT. The chain links TRBV5-1 to TRBJ1-1; 9 bases match TRBD1. This CDR3 comprises 14 residues. The V and J ends lost 3 bases and 3 bases, in that order; junction bases with no gene match: 3. Germline values: CDR1 SGHRS, CDR2 YFSETQ.

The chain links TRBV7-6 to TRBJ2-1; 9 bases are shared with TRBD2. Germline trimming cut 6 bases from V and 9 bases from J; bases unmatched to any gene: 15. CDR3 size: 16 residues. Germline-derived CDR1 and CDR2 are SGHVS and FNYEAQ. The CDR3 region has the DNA TGTGCCAGCAGAGGGACTAGCCGACTCGGGGTGTCTGAGCAGTTCTTC. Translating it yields CASRGTSRLGVSEQFF.

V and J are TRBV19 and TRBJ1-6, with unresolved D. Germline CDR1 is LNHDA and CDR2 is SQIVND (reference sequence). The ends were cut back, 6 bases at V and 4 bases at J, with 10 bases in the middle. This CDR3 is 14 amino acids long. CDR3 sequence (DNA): TGTGCCAGTAGCCTCGGAGAATATAATTCACCCCTCCACTTT. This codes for CASSLGEYNSPLHF.

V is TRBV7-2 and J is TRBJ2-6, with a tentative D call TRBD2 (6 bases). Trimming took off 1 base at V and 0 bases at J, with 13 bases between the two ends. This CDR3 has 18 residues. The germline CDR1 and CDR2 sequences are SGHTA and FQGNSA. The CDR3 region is CASSLVRGIRSGANVLTF. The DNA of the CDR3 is TGTGCCAGCAGCTTAGTCCGGGGGATCCGCTCTGGGGCCAACGTCCTGACTTTC.

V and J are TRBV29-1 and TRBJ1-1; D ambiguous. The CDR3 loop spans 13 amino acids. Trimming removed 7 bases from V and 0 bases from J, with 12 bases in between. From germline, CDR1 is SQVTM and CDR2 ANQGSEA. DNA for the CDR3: TGCAGCGGCGCCCCTAGGTTGAACACTGAAGCTTTCTTT. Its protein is CSGAPRLNTEAFF. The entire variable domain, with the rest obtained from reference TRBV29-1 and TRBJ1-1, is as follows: SAVISQKPSRDICQRGTSLTIQCQVDSQVTMMFWYRQQPGQSLTLIATANQGSEATYESGFVIDKFPISRPNLTFSTLTVSNMSPEDSSIYLCSGAPRLNTEAFFGQGTRLTVV.

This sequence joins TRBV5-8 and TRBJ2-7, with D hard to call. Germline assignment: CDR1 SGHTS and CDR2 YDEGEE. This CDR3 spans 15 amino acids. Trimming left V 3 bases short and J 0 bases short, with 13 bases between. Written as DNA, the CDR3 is TGTGCCAGCAGCTCCGATCGTCTATACTCCTACGAGCAGTACTTC. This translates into CASSSDRLYSYEQYF.